Listed below are T cell receptor beta chains from one sample, sequenced in a study of T cell responses to AZD1222 COVID-19 vaccine. Using immunoSEQ multiplex PCR, the repertoire was profiled, and TCRdb retains in-frame clones only, with some absent. The table records 150,000 to 200,000 clones, about 91% of them present only once. Material: peripheral blood, obtained 28 days after the second AZD1222 dose. The receptors originated from an adult who received the AZD1222 COVID-19 vaccine. The CDR3 runs from the conserved cysteine through the conserved F or W.

TRBJ1-2 TRBV6-5 CASRLGTGIYGYTF
TRBJ2-5 TRBV6-2/TRBV6-3 CASSPYRGAETQYF
TRBJ1-3 TRBV10-3 CAISERQNGNTIYF
TRBJ1-2 TRBV5-5 CASSTYTGTSSSYTF
TRBJ1-1 TRBV29-1 CSVDAGWVTEAFF
TRBJ2-5 TRBV5-4 CASSLTLGARETQYF
TRBJ1-1 TRBV5-4 CASSLSLSRNTEAFF
TRBJ2-3 TRBV5-4 CASSFGGGAVTLSDTQYF
TRBJ1-1 TRBV7-6 CASTQRGGAEAFF
TRBJ1-1 TRBV9 CASSVSMGTEAFF
TRBJ2-1 TRBV7-3 CASSLMGTAASEQFF
TRBJ1-6 TRBV9 CASSVTGNTNSPLHF
TRBJ1-2 TRBV7-9 CASSLVPAGVHYGYTF
TRBJ1-5 TRBV6-5 CASSHDRGNQPQHF
TRBJ2-7 TRBV6-5 CASSPSSYEQYF
TRBJ2-1 TRBV5-5 CASSLDGLAGGLSYNEQFF
TRBJ2-1 TRBV9 CASSVPYLAGGHNEQFF
TRBJ1-2 TRBV10-3 CAIGGTYGYTF
TRBJ2-7 TRBV27 CASSSEAGLPGEQYF
TRBJ2-1 TRBV5-6 CASSLGQGRENNEQFF
TRBJ2-1 TRBV29-1 CSVARPEDEQFF
TRBJ2-5 TRBV2 CASSVQGGETQYF
TRBJ2-1 TRBV6-5 CASSRQGPYNEQFF
TRBJ1-3 TRBV6-6 CASSYGRRDTIYF
TRBJ1-2 TRBV27 CASSLSTGTGLYGYTF
TRBJ1-2 TRBV25-1 CASSESNALWDGYTF
TRBJ1-5 TRBV6-5 CASSAVARREPQHF
TRBJ1-1 TRBV13 CASSLWAGAGRGTEAFF
TRBJ1-2 TRBV28 CASRMGGLDGYTF
TRBJ2-2 TRBV6-5 CASTIRTGGDGELFF
TRBJ1-1 TRBV2 CASSYRSGNTEAFF
TRBJ1-2 TRBV6-5 CASSPGRRGHGYTF
TRBJ2-3 TRBV29-1 CSVVRPHTDTQYF
TRBJ2-5 TRBV3-1/TRBV3-2 CASSHLIGSGTPHEETQYF
TRBJ2-3 TRBV7-9 CASSLMRTDTQYF
TRBJ2-1 TRBV6-5 CASSYSIGLPGAEQFF
TRBJ1-5 TRBV5-8 CASIDPTTGGHF
TRBJ2-7 TRBV29-1 CSVGGTFRYEQYF
TRBJ2-7 TRBV7-8 CASSSLDREVF
TRBJ1-6 TRBV5-1 CASSFRTGSSSYNSPLHF
TRBJ2-1 TRBV7-2 CASSLGNHPVDEQFF
TRBJ1-4 TRBV7-8 CASSRQRGGEKLFF
TRBJ2-1 TRBV25-1 CASSPERGRNEQFF
TRBJ2-7 TRBV5-1 CASSLGRGRVSYEQYF
TRBJ1-1 TRBV6-6 CASSSTTGKNEAFF
TRBJ1-6 TRBV11-2 CASSPAGRNSPLHF